These 8 T cell receptor beta chains were sequenced from one sample in a study of memory CD4+ T cells and cytomegalovirus serostatus. Profiled with immunoSEQ multiplex PCR; TCRdb holds only in-frame clones, not every one. The table lists tens of thousands of clones, more than 70% of them singletons. The sort gate was single viable CD3+CD4+CD8-CD45RO+ cells for memory CD4+ T cells. Sample: memory CD4+ T cells from blood. All receptors come from an adult in good health and CMV-seropositive.

This chain links TRBV6-6 with TRBJ1-6; no clear D. Germline CDR1 MNHNY, CDR2 SVGAGI (reference sequence). The CDR3 extends over 14 amino acids. Trimming removed 4 bases from V and 0 bases from J, with 4 bases in between. The DNA for the CDR3 is TGTGCCAGCAGTTTCAGCTCCTATAATTCACCCCTCCACTTT. It is translated as CASSFSSYNSPLHF.

A single count supports this clone. The J gene is TRBJ2-3, the V gene TRBV7-9, with D possibly TRBD2 on 6 matching bases. CDR3 length: 15 amino acids. V was clipped by 6 bases and J by 2 bases, with 15 bases between them. The V gene's germline CDR1 is SEHNR and CDR2 FQNEAQ (reference sequence). In nucleotides, the CDR3 is TGTGCCAGCAGTTCTAGACTAGAGGTCACAGATACGCAGTATTTT. This encodes CASSSRLEVTDTQYF.

The sample holds one count of this clone. The chain couples TRBV14 to TRBJ2-7, with no clear D. CDR1 and CDR2 from the germline V gene are SGHDN and FVKESK. This CDR3 region has 13 residues. With 8 bases removed from V and 2 bases from J, the gap between germline ends came to 13 bases. The CDR3 loop reads CASRPLGTYEQYF. The CDR3 nucleotides are TGTGCCAGCCGTCCTCTGGGTACCTACGAGCAGTACTTC.

The gene calls are TRBV19 and TRBJ1-5; D is undetermined. The germline V gene encodes CDR1 LNHDA and CDR2 SQIVND (reference sequence). The CDR3 sequence is 16 residues long. Trimming removed 3 bases at V and 5 bases at J, with 17 bases between. CDR3 protein: CASSMALGSGYQPQHF. The CDR3 nucleotides are TGTGCCAGTAGTATGGCTCTCGGAAGCGGATATCAGCCCCAGCATTTT. Combining the CDR3 with reference TRBV19 and TRBJ1-5 gives the whole variable domain DGGITQSPKYLFRKEGQNVTLSCEQNLNHDAMYWYRQDPGQGLRLIYYSQIVNDFQKGDIAEGYSVSREKKESFPLTVTSAQKNPTAFYLCASSMALGSGYQPQHFGDGTRLSIL.

The V call is TRBV4-2, the J call TRBJ2-3; perhaps TRBD2 as D (5 bases). The CDR3 consists of 16 residues. The germline V gene encodes CDR1 LGHNA and CDR2 YNFKEQ. V gave up 4 bases and J gave up 2 bases, with 16 bases separating them. The CDR3 bases are TGTGCCAGCAGCCTTCGGACTCCCCCGAACACAGATACGCAGTATTTT. It specifies CASSLRTPPNTDTQYF.

The chain joins TRBV7-2 to TRBJ1-5; maybe TRBD1 (5 bases). This CDR3 spans 14 amino acids. Looked up from germline, CDR1 is SGHTA and CDR2 is FQGNSA. Deletions cut 1 base from V and 7 bases from J, with 11 bases between. CDR3 DNA: TGTGCCAGCAGCTTAGTTGCAGGGAAGCAGCCCCAGCATTTT. Translating gives CASSLVAGKQPQHF. The entire variable domain, with the rest obtained from reference TRBV7-2 and TRBJ1-5, is as follows: GAGVSQSPSNKVTEKGKDVELRCDPISGHTALYWYRQSLGQGLEFLIYFQGNSAPDKSGLPSDRFSAERTGGSVSTLTIQRTQQEDSAVYLCASSLVAGKQPQHFGDGTRLSIL.

The chain combines TRBV10-1 with TRBJ2-7, with TRBD1 identical over 7 bases. CDR3 length: 14 amino acids. V was clipped by 5 bases and J by 2 bases; unmatched bases: 6. Germline CDR1 reads WNHNN; CDR2 reads SYGVQD (reference sequence). CDR3 loop: CASSPGTATYEQYF. As DNA, the CDR3 is TGCGCCAGCAGTCCGGGGACAGCCACCTACGAGCAGTACTTC.

The V gene is TRBV18, the J gene TRBJ1-4; 7 bases match TRBD1. J gave up 6 bases and V 3 bases, and 10 bases lay outside the gene matches. There are 16 residues in the CDR3. Germline CDR1 is KGHSH and CDR2 is LQKENI. CDR3 nucleotide sequence: TGTGCCAGCTCACCGAGGGACACAGGGGTCGATGAAAAACTGTTTTTT. Translation gives CASSPRDTGVDEKLFF.